This TCR beta chain is from a study of early T cells in non-severe SARS-CoV-2 infection. The TCR library protocol attached unique molecular identifiers to the individual cDNA molecules. TCRdb re-analysed the 5' RACE reads in MiXCR, keeping a single row per CDR3 protein. The sample contains tens of thousands of distinct CDR3 sequences, approximately 15% of which appear only once. This clonotype was counted a few times. The clonotype originates from an adult who was a healthcare worker with PCR-confirmed SARS-CoV-2 infection or an uninfected control (not recorded which). Source: whole blood, taken at baseline.

CDR3 nucleotide sequence: TGTGCCACCAGCGCGGGTAACTATGGCTACACCTTC. This sequence encodes CATSAGNYGYTF. V is TRBV24-1 and J is TRBJ1-2; D is uncertain. Germline CDR1 reads KGHDR; CDR2 reads SFDVKD. CDR3 length equals 12 residues. V was trimmed by 7 bases and J by 1 base, leaving 6 bases between them.